Reported below is one T cell receptor (beta chain). Its antigen is not known. A multiplex PCR was run with 60 Vbeta primers and 13 Jbeta primers. Produced via immunoSEQ multiplex PCR; TCRdb's table is partial and in-frame only. The sample lists about 200,000 clones, roughly 85% occurring once. The source of the sample is a study of cytomegalovirus exposure and HLA in healthy donors. Study information: Around 80 million unique TCR sequences came from HLA-typed donors in an early release.

Germline V gene data show CDR1 as SGHRS and CDR2 as YFSETQ. Trimming removed 2 bases from V and 6 bases from J, with 8 bases in between. The CDR3 has 12 residues. Study-wide points: Previous analysis showed most TCR beta V segments were productive about 87% or about 30% of the time. The classifier reportedly diagnosed cytomegalovirus status with high sensitivity and specificity.

The clonotype was recovered from a woman aged 50 to 65 in good health and CMV-seronegative. This chain connects TRBV5-1 to TRBJ1-1; D not resolved. Material for sequencing was PBMCs. CDR3 nucleotide sequence: TGCGCCAGCAGCTTACCCTCGGCTGAAGCTTTCTTT. It is translated as CASSLPSAEAFF.